These 7 T cell receptor beta chains share one sample of origin, sequenced in a study of blood T cell repertoires in COVID-19. Here immunoSEQ multiplex PCR was the method, and the copy in TCRdb shows in-frame clones only, minus some. The table includes about 140,000 clones, just over 85% detected once. Sequences were obtained from peripheral blood. The receptor set was obtained from a woman in her fifties or sixties with acute or convalescent COVID-19.

V and J are TRBV27 and TRBJ2-2; the match to TRBD1 covers 9 bases. Per the germline V gene, CDR1 is MNHEY and CDR2 is SMNVEV (reference sequence). The CDR3 consists of 18 residues. J gave up 3 bases and V 3 bases, and 11 bases lay outside the gene matches. The CDR3 spells CASSFFLGTGKDTGELFF. CDR3 DNA: TGTGCCAGCAGTTTTTTCCTCGGGACAGGGAAGGACACCGGGGAGCTGTTTTTT.

The chain couples TRBV15 to TRBJ1-1; 7 nucleotides align to TRBD1. V was clipped by 5 bases and J by 1 base; unmatched bases: 4. The germline V gene has CDR1 LNHNV and CDR2 YYDKDF (reference sequence). This CDR3 has 14 residues. The CDR3 here is CATSWGTANTEAFF. CDR3 DNA: TGTGCCACCAGCTGGGGGACAGCGAACACTGAAGCTTTCTTT.

The count of this clone is one. The V and J genes are TRBV27 and TRBJ1-2; 9 nucleotides align to TRBD1. This CDR3 spans 14 amino acids. V shed 5 bases and J 5 bases; nucleotides not matched to a gene: 6. Germline-derived CDR1 and CDR2 are MNHEY and SMNVEV (reference sequence). CDR3 protein: CASSLGTGTYGYTF. The CDR3 coding sequence is TGTGCCAGCAGTCTAGGGACAGGGACTTATGGCTACACCTTC.

CDR3 sequence reads: CASSAANTEAFF. The CDR3 DNA is TGTGCCAGCAGTGCGGCGAACACTGAAGCTTTCTTT. The chain carries TRBV12-3 or TRBV12-4 and TRBJ1-1, with D hard to call. The CDR3 consists of 12 residues. Trimming stripped 5 bases from V and 1 base from J, with 5 bases between.

The chain links TRBV7-9 to TRBJ2-1, with 7 bases fitting TRBD2. There are 15 residues in the CDR3. In germline, CDR1 is SEHNR, CDR2 FQNEAQ (reference sequence). The junction had 7 bases not matched to a gene; V was cut back by 3 bases and J by 5 bases. CDR3 coding DNA: TGTGCCAGCAGCTTTCTGTCCCGGGGGGACAATGAGCAGTTCTTC. Its translation: CASSFLSRGDNEQFF.

The V gene is TRBV10-1, the J gene TRBJ2-7, with 8 bases matching TRBD1. The germline gives CDR1 WNHNN, CDR2 SYGVQD (reference sequence). J was trimmed by 3 bases and V by 3 bases; bases with no gene match: 4. The CDR3 length is 14 residues. The CDR3 sequence is CASSEGQGRYEQYF. The DNA for the CDR3 is TGCGCCAGCAGTGAAGGACAGGGTCGCTACGAGCAGTACTTC.

The chain joins TRBV4-2 to TRBJ2-2; perhaps TRBD2 as D (6 bases). Germline V gene sequence: CDR1 LGHNA, CDR2 YNFKEQ. Between the trimmed V and J ends, which lost 1 base and 4 bases, there was a span of 13 bases. The CDR3 extends over 16 amino acids. CDR3 amino acids: CASSQAGRGVTGELFF. The CDR3 coding sequence is TGTGCCAGCAGCCAAGCAGGGCGCGGGGTCACCGGGGAGCTGTTTTTT.